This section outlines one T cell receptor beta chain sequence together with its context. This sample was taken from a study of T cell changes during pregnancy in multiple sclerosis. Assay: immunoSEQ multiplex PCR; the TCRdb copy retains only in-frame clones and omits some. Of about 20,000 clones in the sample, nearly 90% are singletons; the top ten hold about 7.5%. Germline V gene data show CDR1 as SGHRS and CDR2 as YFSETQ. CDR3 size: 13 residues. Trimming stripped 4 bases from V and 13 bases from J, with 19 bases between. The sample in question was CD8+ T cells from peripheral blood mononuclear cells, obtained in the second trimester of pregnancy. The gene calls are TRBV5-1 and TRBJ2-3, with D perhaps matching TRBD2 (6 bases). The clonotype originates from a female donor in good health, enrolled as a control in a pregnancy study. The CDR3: CASSAGREAAEYF. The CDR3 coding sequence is TGCGCCAGCAGCGCGGGAAGGGAGGCGGCGGAGTATTTT.